A selection of T cell receptor beta chains follows, all from one sample in a study of STAT3 mutations in large granular lymphocyte leukemia. The method was immunoSEQ multiplex PCR; TCRdb's version includes in-frame clones alone and lacks a portion of them. The sample records 20,000 to 30,000 clones, around 93% being singletons. Sequencing used peripheral blood mononuclear cells. These receptors all come from a man aged 35-49 years with T-cell large granular lymphocyte leukemia. Some clones in this sample may be carry-over from other donors' samples. CDR3s include the opening cysteine and the closing phenylalanine or tryptophan. Each record gives: clone size, J gene, V gene, D gene, CDR3 protein, CDR3 DNA. The D gene is left open where the match is weak. Expanded clones are given a class, and other clones once, few, many or no size at all.

once,TRBJ2-2,TRBV27,TRBD1,CASSPSPGTGINTGELFF,TGTGCCAGCAGTCCTAGCCCCGGGACAGGGATTAACACCGGGGAGCTGTTTTTT
-,TRBJ1-2,TRBV5-4,TRBD1,CASSLAAGGTYGYTF,TGTGCCAGCAGCTTGGCGGCAGGGGGTACCTATGGCTACACCTTC
-,TRBJ1-2,TRBV10-2,TRBD1,CASRRQGANYGYTF,TGCGCCAGCAGAAGACAGGGGGCGAACTATGGCTACACCTTC
-,TRBJ1-4,TRBV5-1,-,CASSLEGEWGKLFF,TGCGCCAGCAGCTTGGAAGGGGAGTGGGGAAAACTGTTTTTT
-,TRBJ1-2,TRBV19,TRBD1,CASRDRGGYGYTF,TGTGCCAGTAGGGACAGGGGAGGCTATGGCTACACCTTC
-,TRBJ2-2,TRBV7-2,TRBD2,CASSLAGGSTGELFF,TGTGCCAGCAGCTTAGCGGGGGGGAGCACCGGGGAGCTGTTTTTT
-,TRBJ1-1,TRBV30,-,CAWSKLNTEAFF,TGTGCCTGGAGTAAGCTAAACACTGAAGCTTTCTTT
once,TRBJ2-5,TRBV19,-,CASSSGIQETQYF,TGTGCCAGTAGTTCCGGGATTCAAGAGACCCAGTACTTC
-,TRBJ1-1,TRBV6-1,TRBD1,CASRRDRGNTEAFF,TGTGCCAGCAGGAGGGACAGGGGTAACACTGAAGCTTTCTTT
-,TRBJ2-2,TRBV5-6,-,CASSLAPNTGELFF,TGTGCCAGCAGCTTGGCCCCGAACACCGGGGAGCTGTTTTTT
once,TRBJ1-1,TRBV6-5,-,CASSSVSMNTEAFF,TGTGCCAGCAGTTCCGTCAGTATGAACACTGAAGCTTTCTTT
-,TRBJ1-4,TRBV30,-,CAWRPRGAYEKLFF,TGTGCCTGGAGACCAAGGGGGGCTTACGAAAAACTGTTTTTT
-,TRBJ2-1,TRBV5-4,-,CASSLSGVRYNEQFF,TGTGCCAGCAGCTTGTCGGGGGTCAGGTACAATGAGCAGTTCTTC
-,TRBJ1-3,TRBV7-2,-,CASSPGGVAGNTIYF,TGTGCCAGCAGCCCCGGAGGGGTTGCTGGAAACACCATATATTTT
few,TRBJ1-5,TRBV10-3,TRBD1,CAISETGESNQPQHF,TGTGCCATCAGTGAGACAGGGGAGAGCAATCAGCCCCAGCATTTT
-,TRBJ1-1,TRBV10-2,-,CASRDSGRNTEAFF,TGCGCCAGCAGGGACTCAGGACGGAACACTGAAGCTTTCTTT
-,TRBJ1-2,TRBV29-1,-,CSVEDFDGYTF,TGCAGCGTTGAAGATTTTGATGGCTACACCTTC
-,TRBJ1-5,TRBV7-2,-,CASTQGRGNQPQHF,TGTGCCAGCACCCAGGGGAGGGGAAACCAGCCCCAGCATTTT
-,TRBJ2-3,TRBV29-1,TRBD2,CSLGGGGTDTQYF,TGCAGCCTGGGGGGGGGAGGCACAGATACGCAGTATTTT
-,TRBJ1-2,TRBV5-6,-,CASSPWGVYGYTF,TGTGCCAGCAGCCCCTGGGGGGTCTATGGCTACACCTTC
-,TRBJ1-1,TRBV9,-,CATLPMEATEAFF,TGTGCCACCCTACCCATGGAGGCCACTGAAGCTTTCTTT
once,TRBJ2-3,TRBV7-2,TRBD2,CASRRGTSGGYTDTQYF,TGTGCCAGCAGGAGAGGGACTAGCGGGGGATACACAGATACGCAGTATTTT
once,TRBJ2-7,TRBV18,TRBD2,CASSRTSGASYEQYF,TGTGCCAGCTCAAGGACTAGCGGTGCCTCCTACGAGCAGTACTTC
-,TRBJ1-1,TRBV14,-,CASSQAGALGTEAFF,TGTGCCAGCAGCCAAGCAGGGGCCCTGGGAACTGAAGCTTTCTTT
-,TRBJ2-7,TRBV5-5,-,CASSPTRGGSYEQYF,TGTGCCAGCAGCCCGACGCGTGGGGGCTCCTACGAGCAGTACTTC
-,TRBJ2-3,TRBV9,-,CASRGLSTDTQYF,TGTGCCAGCAGGGGGCTTAGCACAGATACGCAGTATTTT
-,TRBJ2-7,TRBV28,-,CASTRTWSYEQYF,TGTGCCAGCACCCGGACATGGAGCTACGAGCAGTACTTC
once,TRBJ2-3,TRBV7-9,-,CAGGGRTSTDTQYF,TGTGCCGGGGGGGGCAGAACTAGCACAGATACGCAGTATTTT
once,TRBJ2-7,TRBV4-2,TRBD2,CASSQHDTSGGQYF,TGTGCCAGCAGCCAACATGACACTAGCGGGGGACAGTACTTC
-,TRBJ1-5,TRBV4-2,TRBD1,CASSQDGRTGGFSQHF,TGTGCCAGCAGCCAAGATGGTCGGACAGGGGGCTTCTCCCAGCATTTT
-,TRBJ1-6,TRBV29-1,TRBD1,CSVGDRGNSPLHF,TGCAGCGTTGGGGACAGGGGTAATTCACCCCTCCACTTT
-,TRBJ2-2,TRBV7-3,TRBD2,CASSSGLTTGELFF,TGTGCCAGCAGCTCGGGACTAACCACCGGGGAGCTGTTTTTT
few,TRBJ2-7,TRBV4-2,TRBD1,CASSLSLTGEGEQYF,TGTGCCAGCAGCCTCTCCCTGACAGGGGAAGGCGAGCAGTACTTC
-,TRBJ2-3,TRBV6-5,TRBD2,CASSYSERGGMYTQYF,TGTGCCAGCAGTTACTCGGAGCGGGGGGGCATGTATACGCAGTATTTT
-,TRBJ1-4,TRBV5-1,TRBD1,CASSGQGATNEKLFF,TGCGCCAGTTCGGGACAGGGGGCTACTAATGAAAAACTGTTTTTT
-,TRBJ2-1,TRBV9,TRBD1,CASNQGDNEQFF,TGTGCCAGCAACCAGGGGGACAATGAGCAGTTCTTC
-,TRBJ1-2,TRBV20-1,-,CSAVPLYGYTF,TGCAGTGCAGTGCCGCTTTATGGCTACACCTTC
-,TRBJ1-6,TRBV18,-,CASSRSGGENSPLHF,TGTGCCAGCTCAAGGAGTGGGGGCGAAAATTCACCCCTCCACTTT
few,TRBJ1-5,TRBV2,-,CASSDFRGNQPQHF,TGTGCCAGCAGTGATTTCCGGGGCAATCAGCCCCAGCATTTT
-,TRBJ1-4,TRBV5-1,-,CASSSNGGMTNEKLFF,TGCGCCAGCAGCTCAAATGGGGGCATGACTAATGAAAAACTGTTTTTT
-,TRBJ1-1,TRBV5-1,-,CASSLEAGRVSTEAFF,TGCGCCAGCAGCTTGGAGGCAGGTCGAGTTAGTACTGAAGCTTTCTTT